A single sample gave rise to the 26 T cell receptor beta chains below, sequenced in a study of blood T cell repertoires in COVID-19. Clones were read by immunoSEQ multiplex PCR, and TCRdb kept only the in-frame ones, dropping some. The sample records roughly 240,000 clones, 70% to 90% being singletons. Sequencing used peripheral blood. Receptor source: a man in his 60s who had recovered from COVID-19.

The J gene is TRBJ2-5, the V gene TRBV7-3; TRBD2 aligns across 9 bases. This CDR3 has 14 amino acids. Germline CDR1 reads SGHTA; CDR2 reads FQGTGA. V dropped 6 bases and J dropped 1; count of bases not matched to a gene: 3. CDR3 nucleotides: TGTGCCAGCAGTTGGCGGGGGGGCCAAGAGACCCAGTACTTC. Translation gives CASSWRGGQETQYF.

The chain employs TRBV2 and TRBJ1-4, with TRBD1 matching 10 bases. Germline CDR1 is SNHLY and CDR2 is FYNNEI. The trim removed 6 bases at V and 8 bases at J, leaving 3 bases unmatched. The CDR3 totals 13 residues. The CDR3 region has the DNA TGTGCCAGCAGAGGACAGGGGGTGGAAAAACTGTTTTTT. Its protein is CASRGQGVEKLFF. Supplemented by reference TRBV2 and TRBJ1-4, the full variable domain reads EPEVTQTPSHQVTQMGQEVILRCVPISNHLYFYWYRQILGQKVEFLVSFYNNEISEKSEIFDDQFSVERPDGSNFTLKIRSTKLEDSAMYFCASRGQGVEKLFFGSGTQLSVL.

The chain carries TRBV7-2 and TRBJ1-1; TRBD1 aligns across 7 bases. Germline V gene data show CDR1 as SGHTA and CDR2 as FQGNSA. This CDR3 contains 15 residues. V dropped 5 bases and J dropped 2; count of bases not matched to a gene: 8. In DNA, the CDR3 is TGTGCCAGCAGCCCACAGACAGGGTTAAACACTGAAGCTTTCTTT. It yields the protein CASSPQTGLNTEAFF.

The V call is TRBV12-3 or TRBV12-4, the J call TRBJ2-4; unclear D gene. Deletions cut 5 bases from V and 0 bases from J, with 5 bases between. This CDR3 region has 13 residues. CDR3 protein: CASSLLAKNIQYF. The CDR3 nucleotides read TGTGCCAGCAGTCTCTTAGCCAAAAACATTCAGTACTTC.

The chain has TRBV20-1 and TRBJ2-7; 13 bases agree with TRBD2. The CDR3 is made up of 15 amino acids. J was trimmed by 0 bases and V by 3 bases; bases with no gene match: 2. Germline V gene data show CDR1 as DFQATT and CDR2 as SNEGSKA (reference sequence). CDR3 in DNA: TGCAGTGCTAGTGGACTAGCGGGGGCCTCCTACGAGCAGTACTTC. It translates to CSASGLAGASYEQYF.

The gene calls are TRBV7-8 and TRBJ1-6, with a weak D call TRBD1 (5 bases). Trimming shortened V by 5 bases and J by 13 bases, and 18 bases separated the two germline ends. CDR1 and CDR2 from the germline V gene are SGHVS and FQNEAQ. This CDR3 contains 14 residues. Here the CDR3 DNA reads TGTGCCAGCAGCCCCGGACACCTTGATCGTCCCCTCCACTTT. Its translation is CASSPGHLDRPLHF.

The chain combines TRBV10-3 with TRBJ2-3; D might be TRBD2 (5 bases). CDR1 ENHRY and CDR2 SYGVKD come from the germline V gene. The length of the CDR3 is 15 residues. Trimming left V 3 bases short and J 0 bases short, with 10 bases between. CDR3 region: CAISEFGLSTDTQYF. CDR3 DNA: TGTGCCATCAGTGAATTTGGACTCAGCACAGATACGCAGTATTTT.

This clone was seen just once. The V and J genes are TRBV7-9 and TRBJ2-4, with D possibly being TRBD2 (5 bases). Trimming cost V 5 bases and J 8 bases, with 19 bases left between them. CDR1 is SEHNR and CDR2 is FQNEAQ in the germline V gene (reference sequence). This CDR3 is 15 amino acids long. CDR3 loop: CASSLHTGILDIQYF. Here the CDR3 DNA reads TGTGCCAGCAGCCTGCATACCGGGATTTTGGACATTCAGTACTTC. The full variable domain, with the rest looked up from reference TRBV7-9 and TRBJ2-4, is DTGVSQNPRHKITKRGQNVTFRCDPISEHNRLYWYRQTLGQGPEFLTYFQNEAQLEKSRLLSDRFSAERPKGSFSTLEIQRTEQGDSAMYLCASSLHTGILDIQYFGAGTRLSVL.

The CDR3 DNA sequence: TGTGCCAGCAGCCAAGGGACAGGGCGGAATTCACCCCTCCACTTT. This encodes CASSQGTGRNSPLHF. The genes are TRBV3-1 (or the pseudogene TRBV3-2) and TRBJ1-6; 8 bases fit TRBD1. Germline loops: CDR1 LGHDT, CDR2 YNNKEL (reference sequence). Germline trimming cut 1 base from V and 7 bases from J; bases unmatched to any gene: 3. This CDR3 comprises 15 residues.

The chain joins TRBV28 to TRBJ1-4; D is undetermined. Looked up from germline, CDR1 is MDHEN and CDR2 is SYDVKM. This CDR3 has 13 residues. Trimming cost V 5 bases and J 5 bases, with 9 bases left between them. CDR3 coding DNA: TGTGCCAGCAGTCCTGTCCAGAATGAAAAACTGTTTTTT. It translates to CASSPVQNEKLFF.

The rearrangement links TRBV5-1 to TRBJ2-7; D remains ambiguous. There are 12 residues in the CDR3. Germline loops: CDR1 SGHRS, CDR2 YFSETQ. Trimming removed 0 bases from V and 6 bases from J, with 7 bases in between. The chain's CDR3 is CASSLVGLEQYF. The CDR3 DNA reads as TGCGCCAGCAGCTTGGTTGGGCTCGAGCAGTACTTC.

The V call is TRBV12-3 or TRBV12-4, the J call TRBJ2-3; D unclear. The V gene lost 6 bases and the J gene lost 4 bases, with 8 bases spanning the gap. The CDR3 is 12 amino acids. DNA of the CDR3: TGTGCCAGCAGAGCAGGTGCAGATACGCAGTATTTT. It codes for CASRAGADTQYF.

This chain joins TRBV5-1 and TRBJ2-1, with D tentatively TRBD1 (6 bases). Germline CDR1 reads SGHRS; CDR2 reads YFSETQ. Trimming left V 4 bases short and J 0 bases short, with 17 bases between. CDR3 length: 17 residues. For the CDR3, the DNA is TGCGCCAGCAGCCATCCCCAGGGGCCGAGCTCCTACAATGAGCAGTTCTTC. Amino acid sequence: CASSHPQGPSSYNEQFF.

The chain links TRBV19 to TRBJ2-1, with D tentatively TRBD2 (5 bases). Per germline, CDR1 LNHDA and CDR2 SQIVND (reference sequence). The CDR3 is 15 amino acids. The V end was cut by 9 bases, the J end by 1 base, with 16 bases between. In DNA form, the CDR3 reads TGTGCCAGCAAGACTACCGATTCGTCCTACAATGAGCAGTTCTTC. Amino acid sequence: CASKTTDSSYNEQFF. The complete variable domain, with remaining parts taken from reference TRBV19 and TRBJ2-1, reads DGGITQSPKYLFRKEGQNVTLSCEQNLNHDAMYWYRQDPGQGLRLIYYSQIVNDFQKGDIAEGYSVSREKKESFPLTVTSAQKNPTAFYLCASKTTDSSYNEQFFGPGTRLTVL.

This clone has a single count. The rearrangement links TRBV28 to TRBJ1-3, with D possibly matching TRBD1 (6 bases). CDR1 and CDR2 (germline): MDHEN, SYDVKM. The CDR3 has 13 amino acids. Trimming shortened V by 2 bases and J by 5 bases, and 7 bases separated the two germline ends. The CDR3 is CASSLTGRNTIYF. CDR3 bases: TGTGCCAGCAGTTTAACAGGGAGAAACACCATATATTTT.

The rearrangement uses TRBV15 and TRBJ2-1, with 7 bases fitting TRBD2. Germline CDR1 LNHNV, CDR2 YYDKDF (reference sequence). V gave up 1 base and J gave up 1 base; unmatched junction bases: 7. This CDR3 spans 17 amino acids. DNA for the CDR3: TGTGCCACCAGCAGAGGGGGGGGTTCCCCGTCCTACAATGAGCAGTTCTTC. Translating it yields CATSRGGGSPSYNEQFF.

The gene calls are TRBV19 and TRBJ2-3, with D perhaps matching TRBD1 (7 bases). CDR3 length equals 13 residues. Trimming left V 10 bases short and J 2 bases short, with 13 bases between. The germline CDR1 and CDR2 sequences are LNHDA and SQIVND (reference sequence). The CDR3 sequence: CAIGGGNTDTQYF. The CDR3 DNA follows: TGTGCCATAGGGGGCGGGAACACAGATACGCAGTATTTT. The full variable domain, with the rest looked up from reference TRBV19 and TRBJ2-3, is DGGITQSPKYLFRKEGQNVTLSCEQNLNHDAMYWYRQDPGQGLRLIYYSQIVNDFQKGDIAEGYSVSREKKESFPLTVTSAQKNPTAFYLCAIGGGNTDTQYFGPGTRLTVL.

This rearrangement joins TRBV14 to TRBJ2-5, with 11 positions matching TRBD1. The CDR3 has 17 residues. The ends lost 3 bases at V and 1 base at J; junction bases unmatched: 7. Germline CDR1 is SGHDN and CDR2 is FVKESK. As DNA, the CDR3 is TGTGCCAGCAGCCAGGGAAGGACAGGGGGCGGCCAAGAGACCCAGTACTTC. Its protein product is CASSQGRTGGGQETQYF.

With respect to this clone: The sample carries other DNA sequences with the same CDR3. J is TRBJ2-7 and V is TRBV29-1; 11 bases are shared with TRBD1. Trimming took 3 bases from V and 2 from J; bases not matched to a gene: 0. The CDR3 runs 13 residues. Germline V gene data show CDR1 as SQVTM and CDR2 as ANQGSEA. CDR3 region: CSVEGQGAYEQYF. CDR3 bases: TGCAGCGTTGAGGGACAGGGGGCCTACGAGCAGTACTTC.

The J gene is TRBJ2-7, the V gene TRBV5-1; 11 bases align to TRBD2. This CDR3 comprises 14 residues. The V segment lost 6 bases and the J segment 1 base; nucleotides outside the gene matches: 3. Germline-derived CDR1 and CDR2 are SGHRS and YFSETQ. The CDR3 DNA follows: TGCGCCAGCAACCTAGCGGGAGGTTCCTACGAGCAGTACTTC. Translating gives CASNLAGGSYEQYF.

This rearrangement joins TRBV18 to TRBJ2-2, with D possibly TRBD2 on 5 matching bases. The V and J ends lost 6 bases and 1 base respectively, with 12 bases between them. The germline CDR1 and CDR2 sequences are KGHSH and LQKENI. This CDR3 is built from 15 residues. The CDR3 DNA reads as TGTGCCAGCTCGGCAGCGGCAGGGAACACCGGGGAGCTGTTTTTT. It yields the protein CASSAAAGNTGELFF.

This clone was seen just once. This chain uses TRBV5-8 with TRBJ1-1, with 7 bases that match TRBD1. CDR3 size: 15 residues. The trim removed 4 bases at V and 2 bases at J, leaving 8 bases unmatched. The germline V gene encodes CDR1 SGHTS and CDR2 YDEGEE. The CDR3 sequence is CASSKRQGGNTEAFF. Here the CDR3 DNA reads TGTGCCAGCAGCAAGAGACAGGGAGGCAACACTGAAGCTTTCTTT.

V and J are TRBV19 and TRBJ1-5; TRBD1 is a possible D gene (5 bases). This CDR3 spans 14 amino acids. Trimming took off 8 bases at V and 2 bases at J, with 13 bases between the two ends. Germline V CDR1 and CDR2: LNHDA, SQIVND (reference sequence). CDR3 in amino acids: CASQRAGGNQPQHF. The CDR3 DNA reads as TGTGCCAGTCAGAGGGCGGGGGGCAATCAGCCCCAGCATTTT.

The chain is built from TRBV3-1 (or the pseudogene TRBV3-2) and TRBJ1-2; TRBD1 matches 7 bases. The length of the CDR3 is 18 residues. The V and J ends lost 1 base and 2 bases, in that order; junction bases with no gene match: 13. The germline V gene has CDR1 LGHDT and CDR2 YNNKEL (reference sequence). CDR3 residues: CASSQGRKQGWGNYGYTF. The CDR3 DNA is TGTGCCAGCAGCCAAGGGCGAAAACAGGGGTGGGGAAACTATGGCTACACCTTC.

There are a few counts of this clone. The chain uses TRBV4-1 and TRBJ1-6; unclear D gene. This CDR3 has 14 amino acids. CDR1 is MGHRA and CDR2 is YSYEKL in the germline V gene. Trimming removed 0 bases from V and 7 bases from J, with 7 bases in between. The CDR3, as DNA: TGCGCCAGCAGCCAAGACCGGGTGAATTCACCCCTCCACTTT. Translated: CASSQDRVNSPLHF.

The J gene is TRBJ2-7, the V gene TRBV5-6, with 9 nucleotides matching TRBD1. CDR1 SGHDT and CDR2 YYEEEE come from the germline V gene. V was pared by 0 bases and J by 5 bases, with 12 bases of the junction left unmatched. The CDR3 has 17 residues. Written as DNA, the CDR3 is TGTGCCAGCAGCTTGGGGACTCTCCGGGACAGGGTTAACGAGCAGTACTTC. It specifies CASSLGTLRDRVNEQYF.